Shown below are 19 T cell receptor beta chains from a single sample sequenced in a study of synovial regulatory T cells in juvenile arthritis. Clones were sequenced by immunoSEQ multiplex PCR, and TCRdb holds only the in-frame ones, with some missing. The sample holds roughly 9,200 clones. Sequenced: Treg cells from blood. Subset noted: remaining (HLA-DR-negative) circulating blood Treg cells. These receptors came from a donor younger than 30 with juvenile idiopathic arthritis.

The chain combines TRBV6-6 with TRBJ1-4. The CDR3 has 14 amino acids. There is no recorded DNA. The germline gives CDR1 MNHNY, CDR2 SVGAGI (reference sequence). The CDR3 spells CASSYWGSAEKLFF.

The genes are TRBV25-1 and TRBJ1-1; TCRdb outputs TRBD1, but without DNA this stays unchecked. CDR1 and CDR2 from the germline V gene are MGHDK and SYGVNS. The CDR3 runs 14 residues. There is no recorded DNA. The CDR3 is CASIPQGARTEAFF.

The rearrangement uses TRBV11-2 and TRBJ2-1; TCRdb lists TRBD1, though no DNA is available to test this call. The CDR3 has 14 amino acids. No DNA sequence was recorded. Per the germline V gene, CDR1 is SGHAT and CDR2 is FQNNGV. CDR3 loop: CASSYGQPNNEQFF.

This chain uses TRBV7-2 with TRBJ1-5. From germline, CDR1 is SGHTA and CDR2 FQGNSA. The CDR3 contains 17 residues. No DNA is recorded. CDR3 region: CASSLDPGGLGNQPQHF.

The CDR3 loop reads CASSRRQGGSYNEQFF. The chain employs TRBV5-5 and TRBJ2-1; TCRdb proposes TRBD1, but this gene call is untestable without DNA. Germline-derived CDR1 and CDR2 are SGHKS and YYEKEE (reference sequence). The CDR3 contains 16 residues. DNA was not recorded.

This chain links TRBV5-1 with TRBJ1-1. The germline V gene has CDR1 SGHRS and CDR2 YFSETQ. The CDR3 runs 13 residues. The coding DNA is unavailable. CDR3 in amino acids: CASSLGMNTEAFF.

CDR3 in amino acids: CATSRDRRDRVHNEQFF. J is TRBJ2-1 and V is TRBV15; without DNA, the TCRdb call of TRBD1 cannot be checked. The CDR3 totals 17 residues. The entry carries no DNA sequence. CDR1 is LNHNV and CDR2 is YYDKDF in the germline V gene (reference sequence).

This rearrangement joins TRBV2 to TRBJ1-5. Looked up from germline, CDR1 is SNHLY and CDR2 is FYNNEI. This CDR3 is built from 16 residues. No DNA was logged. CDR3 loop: CASSESVGSLNQPQHF.

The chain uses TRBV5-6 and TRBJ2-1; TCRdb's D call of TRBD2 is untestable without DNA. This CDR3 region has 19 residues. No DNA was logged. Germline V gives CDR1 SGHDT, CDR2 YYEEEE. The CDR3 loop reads CASSLWTPYGVGTYNEQFF.

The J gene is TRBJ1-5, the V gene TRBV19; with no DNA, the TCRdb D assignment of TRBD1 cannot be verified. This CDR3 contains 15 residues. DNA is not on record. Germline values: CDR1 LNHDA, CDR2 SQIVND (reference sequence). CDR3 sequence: CASSRDRVINQPQHF.

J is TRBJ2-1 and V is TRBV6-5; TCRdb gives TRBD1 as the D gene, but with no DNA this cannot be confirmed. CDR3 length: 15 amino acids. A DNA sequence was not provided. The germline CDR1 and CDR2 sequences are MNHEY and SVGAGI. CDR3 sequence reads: CASSYSGTYINEQFF.

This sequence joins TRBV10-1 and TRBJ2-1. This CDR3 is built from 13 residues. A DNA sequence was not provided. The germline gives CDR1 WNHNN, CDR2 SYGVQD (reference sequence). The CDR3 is CASSAPGHNEQFF.

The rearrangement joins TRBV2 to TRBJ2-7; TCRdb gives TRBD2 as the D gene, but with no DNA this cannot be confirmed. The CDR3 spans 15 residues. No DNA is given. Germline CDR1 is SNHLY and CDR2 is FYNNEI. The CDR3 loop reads CASSLSAGPPYEQYF.

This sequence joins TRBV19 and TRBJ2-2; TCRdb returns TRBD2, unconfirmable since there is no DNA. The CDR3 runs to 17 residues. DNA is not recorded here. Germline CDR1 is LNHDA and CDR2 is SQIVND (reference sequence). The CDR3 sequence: CASSIGLTSGSGGELFF.

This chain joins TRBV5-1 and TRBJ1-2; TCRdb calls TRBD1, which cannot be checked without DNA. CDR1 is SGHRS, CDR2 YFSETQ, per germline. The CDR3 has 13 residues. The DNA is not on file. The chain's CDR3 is CASSPDRGHGYTF.

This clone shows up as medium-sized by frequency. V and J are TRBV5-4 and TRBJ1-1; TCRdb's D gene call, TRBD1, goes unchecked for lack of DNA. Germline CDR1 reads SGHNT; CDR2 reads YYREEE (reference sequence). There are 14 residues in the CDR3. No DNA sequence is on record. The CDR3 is CASSETGLNTEAFF.

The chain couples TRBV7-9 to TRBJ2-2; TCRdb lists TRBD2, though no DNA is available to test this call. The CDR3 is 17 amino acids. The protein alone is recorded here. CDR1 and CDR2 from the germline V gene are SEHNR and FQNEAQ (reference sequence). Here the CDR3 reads CASSFQLAVGNTGELFF.

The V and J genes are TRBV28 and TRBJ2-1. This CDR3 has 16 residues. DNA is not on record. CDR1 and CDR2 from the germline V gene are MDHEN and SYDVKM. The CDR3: CASSFRAVFSYNEQFF.

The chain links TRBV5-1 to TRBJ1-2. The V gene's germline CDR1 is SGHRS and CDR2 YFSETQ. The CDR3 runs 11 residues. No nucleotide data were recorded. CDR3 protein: CASSEGGGYTF. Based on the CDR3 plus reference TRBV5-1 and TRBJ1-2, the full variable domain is KAGVTQTPRYLIKTRGQQVTLSCSPISGHRSVSWYQQTPGQGLQFLFEYFSETQRNKGNFPGRFSGRQFSNSRSEMNVSTLELGDSALYLCASSEGGGYTFGSGTRLTVV.